The 3 T cell receptor beta chains in this list originate from one sample, sequenced in a study of T-cell memory formation after mild COVID-19. MiXCR, applied by TCRdb to the 5' RACE reads, yields one record per CDR3 protein. The profile covers fewer than 600,000 distinct CDR3 sequences, with about 20% appearing a single time and 8.4% taken by the ten largest. Material for sequencing was PBMCs or a T cell subset sorted from them (not recorded which). Source of these receptors: an adult woman who had mild COVID-19 (a few samples of this study predate the infection). Cell type and time point are not known.

This clonotype came up a few times. V usage is TRBV10-3 and J usage is TRBJ1-6; no clear D gene. CDR1 ENHRY and CDR2 SYGVKD come from the germline V gene. The CDR3 totals 15 residues. The V end was cut by 0 bases, the J end by 7 bases, with 10 bases between. CDR3 in DNA: TGTGCCATCAGTGAGTCGACTCCGATAAATTCACCCCTCCACTTT. Protein product: CAISESTPINSPLHF.

This clonotype was detected a few times. This sequence joins TRBV18 and TRBJ1-5; no definite D call. The germline V gene has CDR1 KGHSH and CDR2 LQKENI. The V and J ends lost 4 bases and 6 bases respectively, with 19 bases between them. CDR3 length: 16 amino acids. CDR3 in amino acids: CASSQELAREGQPQHF. The CDR3 coding sequence is TGTGCCAGCTCACAAGAATTGGCTAGAGAGGGTCAGCCCCAGCATTTT.

The gene calls are TRBV20-1 and TRBJ1-5; D unclear. The CDR3 spans 14 residues. Trimming removed 2 bases from V and 4 bases from J, with 12 bases in between. Germline V gives CDR1 DFQATT, CDR2 SNEGSKA (reference sequence). CDR3 protein: CSARTRLGNQPQHF. In nucleotides, the CDR3 is TGCAGTGCTAGAACCAGGTTGGGGAATCAGCCCCAGCATTTT.